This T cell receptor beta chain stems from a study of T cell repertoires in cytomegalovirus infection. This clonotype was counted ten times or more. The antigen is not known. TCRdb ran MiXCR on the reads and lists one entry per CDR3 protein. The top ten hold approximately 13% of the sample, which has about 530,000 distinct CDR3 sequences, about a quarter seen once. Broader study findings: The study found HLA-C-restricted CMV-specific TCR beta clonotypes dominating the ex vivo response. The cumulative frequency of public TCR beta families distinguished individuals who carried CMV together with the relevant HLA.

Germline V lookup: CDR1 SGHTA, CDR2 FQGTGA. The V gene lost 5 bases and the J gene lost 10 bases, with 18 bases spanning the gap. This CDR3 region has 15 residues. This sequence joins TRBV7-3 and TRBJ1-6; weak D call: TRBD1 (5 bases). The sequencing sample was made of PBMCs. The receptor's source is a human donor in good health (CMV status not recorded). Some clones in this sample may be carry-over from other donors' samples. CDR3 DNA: TGTGCCAGCAGCCTGGGGCTGGGCCTGGAGTCACCCCTCCACTTT. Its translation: CASSLGLGLESPLHF.